This TCR beta chain was found in a study of T cell responses to AZD1222 COVID-19 vaccine (dated by TCRdb to the early 2020s). Notes on the research overall: AZD1222 recipients with second doses at about 4 weeks or about 12 weeks were pooled, because spike-specific TCR depth and breadth did not differ between schedules. Trial participants were enrolled by age into 18-55, 56-69 and 70-plus year subgroups, with around 140, 26 and 57 TCR-sequenced participants respectively. TCR sequencing covered over 230 trial participants: 200 to 220 given two doses of AZD1222 and about 26 given two doses of MenACWY control vaccine.

In light of the paper, this sample's time point label describes: baseline before first vaccination. Vaccinee samples came from UK trials COV001 and COV002, including a single-blind randomized controlled phase 2/3 trial of AZD1222 (ChAdOx1 nCoV-19) in healthy adults. For TCRbeta chain sequencing, PBMC samples from trial participants were taken at day 0 and at day 28 after the second dose. The CDR3 starts with the cysteine, ends with the phenylalanine, and has 13 residues. The kept DNA is CDR3 alone, 39 bases in frame from the first base. CDR1 and CDR2 (SNHLY, FYNNEI) derive from the germline V gene. After removal of 7 bases from V and 4 bases from J, the junction retains 3 bases not matched to a gene. A note on this clone: Its antigen is unknown. Nothing much larger sits one base from this clone, and base qualities are not available.

The full study reports these points: A significant rise in spike-specific TCR breadth and depth was observed after two AZD1222 doses relative to day 0 and relative to MenACWY recipients. Nearly half of unique spike-specific TCRs reportedly recognized epitopes outside regions mutated in the B.1.351 and B.1.1.7 variants. The whole spike protein was spanned by vaccine-associated CD4 TCRs, and dominant responses were seen in regions 160-218 and 743-854. The 56-69-year group was small, and its depth increase did not reach significance, likely because of low power. Conclusions about previously exposed vaccinees are limited, since just 6 or 7 AZD1222 recipients were seropositive for SARS-CoV-2 at baseline. Participants were mostly white British, with more females than males. The authors suggested clonal diversity may have been underestimated. Because no day 14 peak-response samples were available, repertoires were characterized only after the peak T cell response.

The CDR3 regions of human TCRbeta chains were subjected to immunosequencing. The source study handled its data this way. TCRs in the repertoires were compared against a reference library of SARS-CoV-2-specific TCRs that had been generated with the MIRA antigen-specificity platform. Breadth was defined as the fraction of unique TCRs that were SARS-CoV-2-associated, and depth was defined as the fraction of total T cells that were SARS-CoV-2-associated. Using the MIRA data, each spike-specific TCR was assigned both to the spike region to which the TCR was reactive and to a CD4 or CD8 class. Log10-transformed breadth and depth values were compared by one-way ANOVA with Sidak's multiple comparisons tests. Drawn from immuneACCESS, this table holds only the in-frame rearrangements with V and J called that TCRdb kept. Clones are partly lost; checked studies trace under half to an unresolved V gene and leave the rest unexplained. V, J and clone size are those of that table, while D and trimming were read from the DNA. The sample table contains 150,000 to 200,000 clones; only one count was recorded for 85% to 95% of them. The leading ten clones occupy 0.9% of the sample.

This sequence originates from an adult in good health. The rearrangement combines TRBV2 with TRBJ1-5; TRBD1 fits 8 bases in the junction. The source material was peripheral blood, sampled on day 0 of AZD1222 vaccination. The sequence in DNA is TGTGCCAGCAATCGACAGGGGAATCAGCCCCAGCATTTT. Its amino acids are CASNRQGNQPQHF.